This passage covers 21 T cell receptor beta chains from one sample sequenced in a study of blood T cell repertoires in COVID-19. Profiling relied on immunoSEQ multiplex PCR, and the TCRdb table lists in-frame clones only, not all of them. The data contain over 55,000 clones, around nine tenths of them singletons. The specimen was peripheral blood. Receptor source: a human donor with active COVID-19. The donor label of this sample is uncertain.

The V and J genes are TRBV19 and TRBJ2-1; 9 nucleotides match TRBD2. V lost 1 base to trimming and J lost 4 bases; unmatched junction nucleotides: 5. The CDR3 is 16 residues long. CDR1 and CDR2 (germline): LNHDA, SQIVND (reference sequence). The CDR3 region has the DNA TGTGCCAGTAGTATAGTTGCGGGAGGGGGTTACAATGAGCAGTTCTTC. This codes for CASSIVAGGGYNEQFF.

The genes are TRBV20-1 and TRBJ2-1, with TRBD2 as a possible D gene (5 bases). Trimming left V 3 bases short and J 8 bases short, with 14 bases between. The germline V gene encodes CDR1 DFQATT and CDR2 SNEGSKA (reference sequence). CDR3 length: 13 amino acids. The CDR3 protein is CSASEGPWYEQFF. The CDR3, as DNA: TGCAGTGCTAGTGAGGGCCCCTGGTATGAGCAGTTCTTC.

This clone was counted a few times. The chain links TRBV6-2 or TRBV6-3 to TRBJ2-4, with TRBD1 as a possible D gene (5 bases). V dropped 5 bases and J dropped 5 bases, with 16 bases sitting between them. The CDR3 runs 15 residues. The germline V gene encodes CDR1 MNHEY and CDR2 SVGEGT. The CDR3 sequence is CASSTQGQGQNIQYF. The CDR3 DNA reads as TGTGCCAGCAGTACACAAGGGCAGGGCCAAAACATTCAGTACTTC.

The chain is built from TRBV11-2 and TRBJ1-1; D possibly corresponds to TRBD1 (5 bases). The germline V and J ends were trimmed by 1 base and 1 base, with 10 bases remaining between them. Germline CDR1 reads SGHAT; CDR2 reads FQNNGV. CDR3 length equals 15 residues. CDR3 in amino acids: CASSLVGAGNTEAFF. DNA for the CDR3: TGTGCCAGCAGCTTAGTAGGGGCAGGGAACACTGAAGCTTTCTTT.

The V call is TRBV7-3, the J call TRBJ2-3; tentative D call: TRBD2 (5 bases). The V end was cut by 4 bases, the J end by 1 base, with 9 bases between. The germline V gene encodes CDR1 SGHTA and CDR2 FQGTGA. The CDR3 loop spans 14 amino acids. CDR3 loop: CASSWGAGTDTQYF. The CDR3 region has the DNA TGTGCCAGCAGCTGGGGAGCGGGCACAGATACGCAGTATTTT.

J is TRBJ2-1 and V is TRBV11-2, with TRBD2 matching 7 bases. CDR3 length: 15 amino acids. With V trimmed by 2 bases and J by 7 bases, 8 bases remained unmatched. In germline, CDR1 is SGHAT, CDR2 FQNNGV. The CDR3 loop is CASSLFRLGGNEQFF. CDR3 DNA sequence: TGTGCCAGCAGCTTATTTAGATTGGGAGGGAATGAGCAGTTCTTC.

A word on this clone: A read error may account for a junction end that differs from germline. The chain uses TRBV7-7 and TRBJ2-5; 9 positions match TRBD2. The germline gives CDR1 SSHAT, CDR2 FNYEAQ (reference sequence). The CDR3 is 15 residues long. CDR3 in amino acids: CASSSGTAGGKTQYF. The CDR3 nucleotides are TGTGCTAGCAGCTCCGGGACTGCGGGGGGGAAGACCCAGTACTTC. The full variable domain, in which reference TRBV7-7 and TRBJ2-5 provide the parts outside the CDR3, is GAGVSQSPRYKVTKRGQDVTLRCDPISSHATLYWYQQALGQGPEFLTYFNYEAQPDKSGLPSDRFSAERPEGSISTLTIQRTEQRDSAMYRCASSSGTAGGKTQYFGPGTRLLVL.

As DNA, the CDR3 is TGTGCCAGCAGCTTTCAGTATGGAGTAGACACCGGGGAGCTGTTTTTT. This translates into CASSFQYGVDTGELFF. V is TRBV5-6 and J is TRBJ2-2; D not resolved. Per the germline V gene, CDR1 is SGHDT and CDR2 is YYEEEE. With 2 bases removed from V and 3 bases from J, the gap between germline ends came to 14 bases. This CDR3 region has 16 residues.

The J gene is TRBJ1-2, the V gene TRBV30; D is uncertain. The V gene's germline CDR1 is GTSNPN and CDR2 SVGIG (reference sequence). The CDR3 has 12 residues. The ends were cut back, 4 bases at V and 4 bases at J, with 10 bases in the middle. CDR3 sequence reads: CAWKPVSYGYTF. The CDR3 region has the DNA TGTGCCTGGAAGCCGGTCTCCTATGGCTACACCTTC.

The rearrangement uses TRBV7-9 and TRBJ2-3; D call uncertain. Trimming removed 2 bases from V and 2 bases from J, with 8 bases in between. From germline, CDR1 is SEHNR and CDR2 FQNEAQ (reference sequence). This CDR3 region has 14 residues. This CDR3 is CASSLWSHTDTQYF. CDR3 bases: TGTGCCAGCAGCTTATGGTCACACACAGATACGCAGTATTTT.

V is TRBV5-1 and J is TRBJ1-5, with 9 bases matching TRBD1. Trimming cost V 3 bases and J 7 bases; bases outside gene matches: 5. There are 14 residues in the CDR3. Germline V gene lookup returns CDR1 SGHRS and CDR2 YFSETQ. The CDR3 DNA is TGCGCCAGCAGCTCCCTCGGACAGGGGCAGCCCCAGCATTTT. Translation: CASSSLGQGQPQHF. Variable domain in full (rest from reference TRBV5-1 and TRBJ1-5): KAGVTQTPRYLIKTRGQQVTLSCSPISGHRSVSWYQQTPGQGLQFLFEYFSETQRNKGNFPGRFSGRQFSNSRSEMNVSTLELGDSALYLCASSSLGQGQPQHFGDGTRLSIL.

DNA for the CDR3: TGTGCCAGCAGCCCTTCGGCGGCTGCCTACGAGCAGTACTTC. This gives the protein CASSPSAAAYEQYF. The chain employs TRBV5-8 and TRBJ2-7; no clear D gene. This CDR3 has 14 amino acids. V was cut by 4 bases and J by 2 bases, with 13 bases left in between. Germline V gene sequence: CDR1 SGHTS, CDR2 YDEGEE.

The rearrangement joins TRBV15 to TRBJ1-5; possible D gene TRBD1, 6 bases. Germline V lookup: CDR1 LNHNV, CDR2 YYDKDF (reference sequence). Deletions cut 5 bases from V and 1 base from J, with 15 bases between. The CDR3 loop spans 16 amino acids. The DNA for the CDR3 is TGTGCCACCAGCCAAAACAGGGCCACCAGCAATCAGCCCCAGCATTTT. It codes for CATSQNRATSNQPQHF.

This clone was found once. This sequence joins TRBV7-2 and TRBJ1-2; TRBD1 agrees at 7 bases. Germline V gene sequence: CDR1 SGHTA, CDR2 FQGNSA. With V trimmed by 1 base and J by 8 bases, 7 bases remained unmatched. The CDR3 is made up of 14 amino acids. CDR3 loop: CASSLGQGMRGYTF. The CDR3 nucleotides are TGTGCCAGCAGCTTAGGACAGGGAATGCGCGGCTACACCTTC.

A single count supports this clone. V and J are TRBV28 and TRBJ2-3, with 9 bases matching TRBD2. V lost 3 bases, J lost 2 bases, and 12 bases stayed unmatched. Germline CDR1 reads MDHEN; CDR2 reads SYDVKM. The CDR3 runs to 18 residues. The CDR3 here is CASSFRRLAAYPTDTQYF. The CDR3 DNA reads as TGTGCCAGCAGTTTCCGGCGACTAGCGGCCTACCCCACAGATACGCAGTATTTT.

For the CDR3, the DNA is TGTGCCAGCAGCTTTAACACAGGGGGGCAAGAGACCCAGTACTTC. Translated: CASSFNTGGQETQYF. This chain connects TRBV7-2 to TRBJ2-5; 8 bases agree with TRBD1. This CDR3 contains 15 residues. The V gene's germline CDR1 is SGHTA and CDR2 FQGNSA. The V and J ends lost 3 bases and 2 bases, in that order; junction bases with no gene match: 5.

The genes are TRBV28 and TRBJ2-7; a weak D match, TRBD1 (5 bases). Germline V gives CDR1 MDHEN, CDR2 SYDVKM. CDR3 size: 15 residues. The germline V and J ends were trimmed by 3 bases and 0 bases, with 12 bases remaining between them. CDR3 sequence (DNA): TGTGCCAGCAGTTTGCCAGGGTCGAGCTCCTACGAGCAGTACTTC. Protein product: CASSLPGSSSYEQYF.

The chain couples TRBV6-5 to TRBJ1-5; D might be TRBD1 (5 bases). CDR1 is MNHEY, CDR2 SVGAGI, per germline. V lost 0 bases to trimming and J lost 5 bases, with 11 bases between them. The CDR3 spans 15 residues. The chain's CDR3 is CASSYSGGGDQPQHF. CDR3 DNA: TGTGCCAGCAGTTACTCGGGCGGGGGAGATCAGCCCCAGCATTTT.

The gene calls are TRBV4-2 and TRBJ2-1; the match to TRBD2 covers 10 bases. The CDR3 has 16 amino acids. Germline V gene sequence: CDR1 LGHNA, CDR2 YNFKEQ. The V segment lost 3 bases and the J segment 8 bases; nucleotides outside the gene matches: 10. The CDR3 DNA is TGTGCCAGCAGCCATCCGGGACTAGCGAAAGTGGATGAGCAGTTCTTC. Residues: CASSHPGLAKVDEQFF.

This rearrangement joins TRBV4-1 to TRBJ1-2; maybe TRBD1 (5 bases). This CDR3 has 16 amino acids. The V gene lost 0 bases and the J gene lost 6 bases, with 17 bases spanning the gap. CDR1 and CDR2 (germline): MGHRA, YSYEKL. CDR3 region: CASSQDQARARDGYTF. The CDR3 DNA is TGCGCCAGCAGCCAAGATCAGGCCAGGGCAAGGGATGGCTACACCTTC.

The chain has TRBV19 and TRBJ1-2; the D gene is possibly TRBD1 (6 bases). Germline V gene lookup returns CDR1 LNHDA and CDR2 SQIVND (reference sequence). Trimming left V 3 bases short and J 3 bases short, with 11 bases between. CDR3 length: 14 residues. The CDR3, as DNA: TGTGCCAGTAGTATCGGGGGGCCCTACTATGGCTACACCTTC. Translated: CASSIGGPYYGYTF.